One sample yielded the 2 T cell receptor beta chains listed below, sequenced in a study of cytomegalovirus exposure and HLA in healthy donors. This PCR relied on a set of 60 Vbeta primers and 13 Jbeta primers. Generated by immunoSEQ multiplex PCR, the TCRdb table keeps only in-frame clones and is missing some. The profile shows roughly 34,000 clones, 84% of them singletons. Sequenced material: PBMCs. These receptors were collected from a woman aged 18-30 years in good health and CMV-seronegative.

This clone was counted once. V usage is TRBV2 and J usage is TRBJ1-5; 7 bases map to TRBD1. CDR1 is SNHLY and CDR2 is FYNNEI in the germline V gene. The length of the CDR3 is 15 residues. V dropped 3 bases and J dropped 6; count of bases not matched to a gene: 8. Here the CDR3 DNA reads TGTGCCAGCAGTGACGACAGGGTAGCCAGTCAGCCCCAGCATTTT. This codes for CASSDDRVASQPQHF. The full variable domain, its missing parts supplied by reference TRBV2 and TRBJ1-5, is EPEVTQTPSHQVTQMGQEVILRCVPISNHLYFYWYRQILGQKVEFLVSFYNNEISEKSEIFDDQFSVERPDGSNFTLKIRSTKLEDSAMYFCASSDDRVASQPQHFGDGTRLSIL.

This sequence joins TRBV7-9 and TRBJ2-2, with D possibly being TRBD1 (5 bases). The CDR3 has 13 amino acids. V was trimmed by 5 bases and J by 6 bases, leaving 10 bases between them. The germline CDR1 and CDR2 sequences are SEHNR and FQNEAQ (reference sequence). The CDR3 DNA reads TGTGCCAGCAGCCAGGGCGGCCCCGGGGAGCTGTTTTTT. Protein product: CASSQGGPGELFF.